Following are 20 T cell receptor beta chains from one sample sequenced in a study of beta chain features in type 1 diabetes. These receptors lack a known antigen. Since all of the isolated RNA was reverse transcribed, expressed TCRB transcripts were what got sequenced. Clones were sequenced by immunoSEQ multiplex PCR, and TCRdb holds only the in-frame ones, with some missing. The sample consists of 300,000 to 350,000 clones, about a tenth of them appearing once. Study conclusions and caveats: All four CD4+ subsets from Type 1 diabetes patients carried moderately but significantly shorter TCRB CDR3s.

Material: central memory CD4+ T cells from blood. The receptors derive from a man aged 25 to 45 with type 1 diabetes.

This clone was seen more than once but under ten times. This chain uses TRBV20-1 with TRBJ2-5; D possibly corresponds to TRBD2 (6 bases). This CDR3 has 10 amino acids. The V and J ends lost 8 bases and 3 bases respectively, with 7 bases between them. The germline CDR1 and CDR2 sequences are DFQATT and SNEGSKA (reference sequence). CDR3 in DNA: TGCAGTACGGGGGAAGAGACCCAGTACTTC. Its protein is CSTGEETQYF.

This clone was seen a few times. In DNA, the CDR3 is TGTGCCAGTAGTAACCCCCCGGGACAGTCTGGAAACACCATATATTTT. It encodes CASSNPPGQSGNTIYF. The chain combines TRBV19 with TRBJ1-3; 7 positions agree with TRBD1. The germline V gene encodes CDR1 LNHDA and CDR2 SQIVND (reference sequence). CDR3 length: 16 residues. The V and J ends lost 4 bases and 1 base, in that order; junction bases with no gene match: 7. The full variable domain, rest sourced from reference TRBV19 and TRBJ1-3, is DGGITQSPKYLFRKEGQNVTLSCEQNLNHDAMYWYRQDPGQGLRLIYYSQIVNDFQKGDIAEGYSVSREKKESFPLTVTSAQKNPTAFYLCASSNPPGQSGNTIYFGEGSWLTVV.

This clone occurred a few times. The chain recombines TRBV11-2 with TRBJ1-1; unclear D gene. The V gene lost 5 bases and the J gene lost 3 bases, with 10 bases spanning the gap. CDR1 and CDR2 (germline): SGHAT, FQNNGV. The CDR3 has 13 amino acids. Here the CDR3 DNA reads TGTGCCAGCAGCCAGGAGTCTCACACTGAAGCTTTCTTT. It encodes CASSQESHTEAFF.

The table lists this clone with a few counts. The chain couples TRBV5-1 to TRBJ1-4, with D unresolved. V was clipped by 1 base and J by 5 bases, with 9 bases between them. The CDR3 sequence is 14 residues long. Germline CDR1 SGHRS, CDR2 YFSETQ. The CDR3 spells CASSLRHPNEKLFF. The DNA of the CDR3 is TGCGCCAGCAGCTTGAGGCACCCAAATGAAAAACTGTTTTTT.

This clone was seen more than once but under ten times. The chain links TRBV7-2 to TRBJ2-1, with TRBD2 matching over 9 bases. This CDR3 is 15 amino acids long. Germline CDR1 reads SGHTA; CDR2 reads FQGNSA. With V trimmed by 3 bases and J by 3 bases, 3 bases remained unmatched. CDR3: CASSFSSGVYNEQFF. Here the CDR3 DNA reads TGTGCCAGCAGCTTCTCTAGCGGGGTCTACAATGAGCAGTTCTTC.

V gene TRBV2 combines with J gene TRBJ2-6; 9 bases fit TRBD1. CDR3 length: 17 amino acids. CDR1 SNHLY and CDR2 FYNNEI come from the germline V gene. With 11 bases clipped from V and 1 base from J, the junction kept 12 bases outside the gene matches. The CDR3 sequence: CAGDRDRVGSGANVLTF. DNA of the CDR3: TGTGCCGGAGACCGGGACAGGGTTGGTTCTGGGGCCAACGTCCTGACTTTC.

This clone showed up just a few times. The chain combines TRBV2 with TRBJ2-7, with D perhaps assigned TRBD1 or TRBD2 (5 bases each). V lost 3 bases, J lost 6 bases, and 18 bases lay in between. In germline, CDR1 is SNHLY, CDR2 FYNNEI. The length of the CDR3 is 15 residues. Here the CDR3 reads CASSDAAGTRAEQYF. CDR3 nucleotide sequence: TGTGCCAGCAGTGACGCTGCAGGGACCCGGGCCGAGCAGTACTTC.

This clone was seen a handful of times. The V gene is TRBV5-8, the J gene TRBJ1-5, with 7 bases that match TRBD1. V lost 4 bases to trimming and J lost 4 bases; unmatched junction nucleotides: 2. This CDR3 spans 13 amino acids. CDR1 is SGHTS, CDR2 YDEGEE, per germline. This CDR3 is CASSRDRNQPQHF. CDR3 in DNA: TGTGCCAGCAGCCGGGACAGAAATCAGCCCCAGCATTTT.

This sequence joins TRBV6-6 and TRBJ1-6, with D unclear. The CDR3 is 13 residues long. Trimming took 5 bases from V and 9 from J, leaving 11 bases between them. CDR1 and CDR2 from the germline V gene are MNHNY and SVGAGI (reference sequence). CDR3 bases: TGTGCCAGCAGTCCCCAGGAGGGTTCACCCCTCCACTTT. This codes for CASSPQEGSPLHF.

This clone was detected only a few times. The V and J genes are TRBV28 and TRBJ2-6; a possible D gene is TRBD1 (6 bases). Germline V CDR1 and CDR2: MDHEN, SYDVKM. V shed 3 bases and J shed 4 bases, with 16 bases lying between them. The CDR3 totals 17 residues. Here the CDR3 DNA reads TGTGCCAGCAGTTTCCGCCTGGGGGCATCAGGGGCCAACGTCCTGACTTTC. Amino acids: CASSFRLGASGANVLTF.

This clone turned up a few times. The genes are TRBV2 and TRBJ2-3; D not certain. Trimming took 3 bases from V and 11 from J, leaving 9 bases between them. Germline-derived CDR1 and CDR2 are SNHLY and FYNNEI. The CDR3 has 11 residues. CDR3 DNA: TGTGCCAGCAGTGACAGTGCAAAGCAGTATTTT. Its translation is CASSDSAKQYF.

The rearrangement joins TRBV15 to TRBJ1-5, with no clear D. The V end lost 0 bases, the J end lost 1 base, and 13 bases lay between the germline ends. This CDR3 has 17 residues. CDR1 and CDR2 (germline): LNHNV, YYDKDF (reference sequence). The CDR3 region is CATSRDQIRTSNQPQHF. The CDR3 nucleotides are TGTGCCACCAGCAGAGATCAGATTCGGACCAGCAATCAGCCCCAGCATTTT.

This clone turned up a few times. The chain links TRBV7-9 to TRBJ2-3; no definite D call. Germline CDR1 reads SEHNR; CDR2 reads FQNEAQ (reference sequence). Trimming pared 4 bases from V and 0 bases from J, leaving 14 bases between. This CDR3 spans 16 amino acids. The CDR3 DNA follows: TGTGCCAGCAGCTCGGCCGGCGACCCAAGCACAGATACGCAGTATTTT. As protein: CASSSAGDPSTDTQYF.

This clone was seen a few times. The chain has TRBV9 and TRBJ2-3; TRBD2 is a possible D gene (5 bases). The germline V gene has CDR1 SGDLS and CDR2 YYNGEE. Trimming removed 2 bases at V and 2 bases at J, with 18 bases between. This CDR3 spans 17 amino acids. CDR3 nucleotides: TGTGCCAGCAGCGTCGGGGATCTGGCCTCGATCACAGATACGCAGTATTTT. As protein: CASSVGDLASITDTQYF.

The genes are TRBV5-6 and TRBJ1-1; 7 bases are a match to TRBD1. CDR3 size: 17 residues. Per germline, CDR1 SGHDT and CDR2 YYEEEE. V was pared by 4 bases and J by 0 bases, with 12 bases of the junction left unmatched. The CDR3 loop reads CASSAELGQLLNTEAFF. The CDR3 DNA sequence: TGTGCCAGCAGCGCGGAACTGGGACAGCTCTTGAACACTGAAGCTTTCTTT.

The chain has TRBV7-6 and TRBJ2-3; 12 bases fit TRBD2. With 5 bases clipped from V and 0 bases from J, the junction kept 0 bases outside the gene matches. The germline CDR1 and CDR2 sequences are SGHVS and FNYEAQ. This CDR3 region has 15 residues. As DNA, the CDR3 is TGTGCCAGCAGCGGACTAGCGGGGAGCACAGATACGCAGTATTTT. It yields the protein CASSGLAGSTDTQYF.

The J gene is TRBJ2-6, the V gene TRBV28, with TRBD1 matching over 9 bases. This CDR3 is built from 16 residues. The V segment lost 4 bases and the J segment 2 bases; nucleotides outside the gene matches: 3. CDR1 is MDHEN, CDR2 SYDVKM, per germline. The CDR3 region has the DNA TGTGCCAGCAGTTCAGGACAGGGGACTGGGGCCAACGTCCTGACTTTC. It is translated as CASSSGQGTGANVLTF.

V is TRBV19 and J is TRBJ2-4, with D possibly being TRBD1 or TRBD2 (5 bases each). The CDR3 loop spans 13 amino acids. V lost 8 bases and J 3 bases, leaving 11 bases between the germline ends. The germline gives CDR1 LNHDA, CDR2 SQIVND (reference sequence). The CDR3: CASFGTDKNIQYF. For the CDR3, the DNA is TGTGCCAGTTTCGGGACCGACAAAAACATTCAGTACTTC. Full variable domain (outside the CDR3, taken from reference TRBV19 and TRBJ2-4): DGGITQSPKYLFRKEGQNVTLSCEQNLNHDAMYWYRQDPGQGLRLIYYSQIVNDFQKGDIAEGYSVSREKKESFPLTVTSAQKNPTAFYLCASFGTDKNIQYFGAGTRLSVL.

This clone occurred a few times. V usage is TRBV29-1 and J usage is TRBJ1-1; no definite D call. CDR1 and CDR2 (germline): SQVTM, ANQGSEA. The CDR3 runs 11 residues. V shed 4 bases and J shed 11 bases, with 14 bases lying between them. CDR3 protein: CSVARGPAAFF. CDR3 coding DNA: TGCAGCGTTGCCCGCGGCCCCGCGGCTTTCTTT.

V usage is TRBV6-5 and J usage is TRBJ2-4; D uncertain. Deletions cut 6 bases from V and 0 bases from J, with 9 bases between. CDR3 length: 14 residues. CDR1 is MNHEY, CDR2 SVGAGI, per germline. The CDR3 is CASSPELAKNIQYF. DNA of the CDR3: TGTGCCAGCAGCCCGGAACTAGCCAAAAACATTCAGTACTTC.